One sample yielded the 15 T cell receptor beta chains listed below, sequenced in a study of shared clonotypes between healthy human individuals. Using immunoSEQ multiplex PCR, the repertoire was profiled, and TCRdb retains in-frame clones only, with some absent. The sample carries 2 million to 2.5 million clones, 95% recorded once. The sample comprised naive CD4+ T cells sorted from blood. This sample's subset: CD45RA+ positively selected. The receptors here all came from a man aged 18 to 35 in good health.

The chain joins TRBV4-3 to TRBJ1-5; the D is unclear. Trimming left V 0 bases short and J 6 bases short, with 6 bases between. CDR3 length equals 13 residues. CDR1 and CDR2 (germline): LGHNA, YSLEER. The DNA of the CDR3 is TGCGCCAGCAGCCAAGAGTTCCGTCAGCCCCAGCATTTT. Its protein product is CASSQEFRQPQHF.

In regard to this clone: Other DNA sequences in this sample translate to the same CDR3. The genes are TRBV5-1 and TRBJ2-5, with D perhaps matching TRBD1 or TRBD2 (5 bases each). The germline CDR1 and CDR2 sequences are SGHRS and YFSETQ. Trimming left V 1 base short and J 2 bases short, with 9 bases between. The length of the CDR3 is 14 residues. The CDR3 coding sequence is TGCGCCAGCAGCTTGCCGGGACCACAAGAGACCCAGTACTTC. The encoded protein is CASSLPGPQETQYF.

A remark on this clone: Other nucleotide sequences in the sample specify the same CDR3. The rearrangement joins TRBV5-1 to TRBJ2-7, with 9 bases lining up with TRBD1. The CDR3 covers 14 residues. V dropped 0 bases and J dropped 7; count of bases not matched to a gene: 5. Germline assignment: CDR1 SGHRS and CDR2 YFSETQ. The CDR3 region is CASSLGQGVGEQYF. CDR3 nucleotide sequence: TGCGCCAGCAGCTTGGGACAGGGGGTCGGGGAGCAGTACTTC.

The chain carries TRBV29-1 and TRBJ1-3, with a tentative D call TRBD1 (5 bases). The CDR3 covers 13 residues. Per the germline V gene, CDR1 is SQVTM and CDR2 is ANQGSEA. V shed 7 bases and J shed 4 bases, with 14 bases lying between them. CDR3 sequence: CSASGTKGNTIYF. Written as DNA, the CDR3 is TGCAGCGCCTCCGGGACGAAGGGAAACACCATATATTTT.

With regard to this clone: Other DNA variants within this sample encode the same CDR3. For the CDR3, the DNA is TGTGCCAGCAGCCCCTCAGGGGGCTCCTATAATTCACCCCTCCACTTT. Encoded protein: CASSPSGGSYNSPLHF. V is TRBV7-9 and J is TRBJ1-6; 7 positions match TRBD1. Germline CDR1 reads SEHNR; CDR2 reads FQNEAQ (reference sequence). The CDR3 spans 16 residues. With V trimmed by 5 bases and J by 0 bases, 4 bases remained unmatched.

This rearrangement joins TRBV5-1 to TRBJ1-4, with D maybe TRBD1 (6 bases). Trimming removed 0 bases at V and 6 bases at J, with 12 bases between. CDR1 is SGHRS, CDR2 YFSETQ, per germline. CDR3 size: 15 residues. CDR3 protein: CASSLAGEAYEKLFF. The CDR3 region has the DNA TGCGCCAGCAGCTTGGCAGGGGAGGCCTATGAAAAACTGTTTTTT.

The rearrangement joins TRBV5-4 to TRBJ2-7, with D perhaps given as TRBD1 or TRBD2 (5 bases each). CDR3 length: 16 residues. Trimming left V 0 bases short and J 0 bases short, with 13 bases between. Germline V gene data show CDR1 as SGHNT and CDR2 as YYREEE (reference sequence). CDR3 region: CASSLAGTLSSYEQYF. For the CDR3, the DNA is TGTGCCAGCAGCTTGGCCGGGACCCTCTCCTCCTACGAGCAGTACTTC.

The genes are TRBV4-1 and TRBJ2-7; 9 nucleotides agree with TRBD1. This CDR3 has 16 residues. Germline lookup yields CDR1 MGHRA and CDR2 YSYEKL. V shed 1 base, J shed 2 bases, and the junction held 6 bases outside the gene matches. The CDR3 nucleotides are TGCGCCAGCAGCCAAGCATTCGGGACAGGGCCCTACGAGCAGTACTTC. It codes for CASSQAFGTGPYEQYF.

The chain is built from TRBV6-6 and TRBJ2-5; D ambiguous. Germline CDR1 reads MNHNY; CDR2 reads SVGAGI (reference sequence). The CDR3 sequence is 15 residues long. The V end lost 5 bases, the J end lost 0 bases, and 13 bases lay between the germline ends. CDR3 residues: CASSPGRTYQETQYF. CDR3 coding DNA: TGTGCCAGCAGTCCTGGACGGACGTACCAAGAGACCCAGTACTTC.

The V call is TRBV7-9, the J call TRBJ1-6; D is unclear. Germline V gene sequence: CDR1 SEHNR, CDR2 FQNEAQ (reference sequence). The CDR3 is made up of 18 amino acids. V lost 1 base and J lost 6, with 19 bases in between. Here the CDR3 reads CASSLGLTTPSRNSPLHF. The CDR3 region has the DNA TGTGCCAGCAGCTTAGGTCTCACCACCCCTTCGCGTAATTCACCCCTCCACTTT. Full variable domain (rest looked up from reference TRBV7-9 and TRBJ1-6): DTGVSQNPRHKITKRGQNVTFRCDPISEHNRLYWYRQTLGQGPEFLTYFQNEAQLEKSRLLSDRFSAERPKGSFSTLEIQRTEQGDSAMYLCASSLGLTTPSRNSPLHFGNGTRLTVT.

The chain carries TRBV14 and TRBJ1-6; D remains unclear. V lost 0 bases and J 0 bases, leaving 15 bases between the germline ends. The germline V gene encodes CDR1 SGHDN and CDR2 FVKESK. This CDR3 spans 19 amino acids. In nucleotides, the CDR3 is TGTGCCAGCAGCCAAGACCCCCCCGCAGCCTTCTCCTATAATTCACCCCTCCACTTT. Translating it yields CASSQDPPAAFSYNSPLHF.

V gene TRBV5-1 combines with J gene TRBJ2-6; the D gene could be TRBD1 or TRBD2 (5 bases each). Trimming cost V 1 base and J 1 base, with 15 bases left between them. Germline values: CDR1 SGHRS, CDR2 YFSETQ. The CDR3 runs to 18 residues. CDR3 protein: CASSLMGPSGSGANVLTF. The DNA of the CDR3 is TGCGCCAGCAGCTTGATGGGACCGAGCGGATCTGGGGCCAACGTCCTGACTTTC.

This chain links TRBV5-1 with TRBJ1-6, with D unclear. This CDR3 is built from 14 residues. V lost 4 bases and J 8 bases, leaving 13 bases between the germline ends. Germline V lookup: CDR1 SGHRS, CDR2 YFSETQ. This CDR3 reads CASSNQSRYSPLHF. As DNA, the CDR3 is TGCGCCAGCAGCAACCAGTCGAGATATTCACCCCTCCACTTT.

Here the CDR3 DNA reads TGCGCCAGCACACCTCAGCCGACAAGTGAAAAACTGTTTTTT. Translated: CASTPQPTSEKLFF. The chain joins TRBV5-1 to TRBJ1-4; D not resolved. CDR3 size: 14 residues. CDR1 and CDR2 from the germline V gene are SGHRS and YFSETQ. V lost 6 bases, J lost 7 bases, and 16 bases lay in between.

The chain carries TRBV5-4 and TRBJ2-5, with TRBD2 identical over 8 bases. V trimming: 3 bases; J trimming: 5 bases; junction bases outside the gene matches: 9. The CDR3 covers 15 residues. CDR1 is SGHNT, CDR2 YYREEE, per germline (reference sequence). The CDR3 nucleotides are TGTGCCAGCAGCTCGCCGGGACTAGGGGTGGAGACCCAGTACTTC. Encoded protein: CASSSPGLGVETQYF.